The clone carrying this TCR beta chain was counted at least ten times. Its target is not known. The sequenced template was RNA, covering the TCR beta CDR3 region. The authors performed first-round RT-PCR with HTBI primers and then a second-round multiplex PCR. TCRdb re-derived calls from the multiplex PCR reads in MiXCR, one entry per CDR3 protein. The profile shows around 1,000,000 distinct CDR3 sequences, 36% of them singletons. This CDR3 comprises 13 residues. Trimming shortened V by 1 base and J by 6 bases, and 7 bases separated the two germline ends. Germline V gene sequence: CDR1 SGHDN, CDR2 FVKESK. The sample is drawn from a study of Graves' ophthalmopathy and Graves' hyperthyroidism. Whole-study results and caveats: Using a 13-signature model, the authors split ophthalmopathy from stable hyperthyroidism, with roughly 88% sensitivity and 81.08% specificity.

The TCR sequence derives from an adult man with Graves' hyperthyroidism. V is TRBV14 and J is TRBJ1-5; D not certain. The sequenced sample was peripheral blood or thyroid tissue (not recorded which). CDR3 sequence: CASSQGITQPQHF. The CDR3 region has the DNA TGTGCCAGCAGCCAAGGGATTACTCAGCCCCAGCATTTT.